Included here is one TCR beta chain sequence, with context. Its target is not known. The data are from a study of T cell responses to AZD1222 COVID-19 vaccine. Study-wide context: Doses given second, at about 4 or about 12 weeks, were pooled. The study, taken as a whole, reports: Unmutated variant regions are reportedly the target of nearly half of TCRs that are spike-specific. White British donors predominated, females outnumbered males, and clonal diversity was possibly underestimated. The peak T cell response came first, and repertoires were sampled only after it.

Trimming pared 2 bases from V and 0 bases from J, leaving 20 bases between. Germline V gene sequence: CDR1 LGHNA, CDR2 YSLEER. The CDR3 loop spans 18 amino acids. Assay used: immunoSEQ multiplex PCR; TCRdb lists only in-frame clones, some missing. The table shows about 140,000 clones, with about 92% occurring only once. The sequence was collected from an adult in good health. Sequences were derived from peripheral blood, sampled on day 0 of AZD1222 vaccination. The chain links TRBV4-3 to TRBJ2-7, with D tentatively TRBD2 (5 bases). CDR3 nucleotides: TGCGCCAGCAGCCAATCGGCCGGGTTTGGAGGAGCCTCCTACGAGCAGTACTTC. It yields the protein CASSQSAGFGGASYEQYF.